This entry lists 23 T cell receptor beta chains sequenced from one sample in a study of OX40 agonist ivuxolimab in advanced cancers. Sequencing was performed with immunoSEQ multiplex PCR; in TCRdb, only in-frame clones are kept and a portion is missing. The data show 40,000 to 45,000 clones, around 80% seen once. The sequencing here drew on CD4+ or CD8+ T cells sorted from blood, taken in a trial of the OX40 agonist ivuxolimab. These receptors were obtained from an adult with an advanced solid tumor such as melanoma, head and neck, liver or kidney cancer.

The V and J genes are TRBV19 and TRBJ1-5; 8 bases line up with TRBD1. Trimming removed 4 bases from V and 4 bases from J; junction bases left unmatched: 6. This CDR3 comprises 15 residues. Germline V gene data show CDR1 as LNHDA and CDR2 as SQIVND (reference sequence). CDR3 in amino acids: CASSRDRSGNQPQHF. CDR3 DNA: TGTGCCAGTAGTAGGGACAGGTCGGGAAATCAGCCCCAGCATTTT.

The J gene is TRBJ1-4, the V gene TRBV11-2; 8 nucleotides align to TRBD1. V lost 3 bases, J lost 5 bases, and 2 bases stayed unmatched. CDR3 size: 14 residues. In germline, CDR1 is SGHAT, CDR2 FQNNGV. The CDR3 loop reads CASSFSGGNEKLFF. The CDR3 DNA reads as TGTGCCAGCAGCTTCTCAGGGGGCAATGAAAAACTGTTTTTT.

The rearrangement links TRBV20-1 to TRBJ2-5; D not resolved. V lost 8 bases, J lost 0 bases, and 7 bases lay in between. CDR3 length equals 11 residues. Per the germline V gene, CDR1 is DFQATT and CDR2 is SNEGSKA (reference sequence). CDR3 bases: TGCAGTCCTGGCCACCAAGAGACCCAGTACTTC. Its translation: CSPGHQETQYF.

This clone appeared a single time. The chain couples TRBV19 to TRBJ2-6, with TRBD1 matching over 7 bases. This CDR3 spans 16 amino acids. V shed 8 bases and J 2 bases; nucleotides not matched to a gene: 9. CDR1 LNHDA and CDR2 SQIVND come from the germline V gene (reference sequence). CDR3 in DNA: TGTGCCAGTGAGGACAGGAAGCTTCCTGGGGCCAACGTCCTGACTTTC. Its translation is CASEDRKLPGANVLTF.

This clone appeared a single time. Other DNA sequences in the sample encode the same CDR3. The V gene is TRBV14, the J gene TRBJ2-2; D gene uncertain. This CDR3 has 13 residues. V shed 4 bases and J shed 2 bases, with 5 bases lying between them. Germline V gene lookup returns CDR1 SGHDN and CDR2 FVKESK. The CDR3, as DNA: TGTGCCAGCAGCCCCTTTAACACCGGGGAGCTGTTTTTT. Protein sequence: CASSPFNTGELFF.

This clone was seen more than once but under ten times. This sequence joins TRBV6-5 and TRBJ1-1, with D tentatively TRBD1 (5 bases). Germline loops: CDR1 MNHEY, CDR2 SVGAGI. V was shortened by 2 bases and J by 0 bases, with 10 bases between the two germline ends. The CDR3 extends over 15 amino acids. Here the CDR3 reads CASSYGGRMNTEAFF. CDR3 nucleotide sequence: TGTGCCAGCAGTTACGGGGGACGGATGAACACTGAAGCTTTCTTT.

The chain recombines TRBV28 with TRBJ2-2, with 8 bases that match TRBD1. The CDR3 is 16 residues long. Per the germline V gene, CDR1 is MDHEN and CDR2 is SYDVKM. V lost 2 bases, J lost 9 bases, and 11 bases stayed unmatched. Here the CDR3 reads CASSLGQGAIGRELFF. The CDR3 DNA reads as TGTGCCAGCAGTTTAGGGCAGGGGGCAATCGGAAGGGAGCTGTTTTTT.

The chain has TRBV11-2 and TRBJ2-1; 7 nucleotides agree with TRBD2. The CDR3 runs to 19 residues. The germline CDR1 and CDR2 sequences are SGHAT and FQNNGV. The V and J ends lost 4 bases and 1 base, in that order; junction bases with no gene match: 16. The CDR3 sequence: CASSSGGSQPGRSYNEQFF. The CDR3 region has the DNA TGTGCCAGCAGCTCCGGGGGGAGCCAACCCGGGAGGTCCTACAATGAGCAGTTCTTC. Full variable domain (missing parts from reference TRBV11-2 and TRBJ2-1): EAGVAQSPRYKIIEKRQSVAFWCNPISGHATLYWYQQILGQGPKLLIQFQNNGVVDDSQLPKDRFSAERLKGVDSTLKIQPAKLEDSAVYLCASSSGGSQPGRSYNEQFFGPGTRLTVL.

The V and J genes are TRBV28 and TRBJ2-1; 10 nucleotides match TRBD2. Germline V gene data show CDR1 as MDHEN and CDR2 as SYDVKM. This CDR3 spans 16 amino acids. J lost 3 bases, V lost 1 base, and 3 bases had no gene match. The CDR3 reads CASSLLSSGSYNEQFF. CDR3 nucleotides: TGTGCCAGCAGTTTATTATCTAGCGGGAGCTACAATGAGCAGTTCTTC.

The genes are TRBV19 and TRBJ1-1; D is perhaps TRBD1 (5 bases). Germline V gene data show CDR1 as LNHDA and CDR2 as SQIVND (reference sequence). V lost 9 bases and J 0 bases, leaving 14 bases between the germline ends. The CDR3 has 14 amino acids. The DNA of the CDR3 is TGTGCCAGACCTTTGGGGGAGTTGAACACTGAAGCTTTCTTT. This encodes CARPLGELNTEAFF.

This clone was detected only a few times. The J gene is TRBJ1-2, the V gene TRBV15, with 8 bases lining up with TRBD1. The V gene end was trimmed by 0 bases and the J gene end by 4 bases; junction bases not matched to a gene: 10. This CDR3 region has 17 residues. From germline, CDR1 is LNHNV and CDR2 YYDKDF (reference sequence). Here the CDR3 reads CATSRDYGTGRSYGYTF. CDR3 coding DNA: TGTGCCACCAGCAGAGATTACGGGACAGGAAGATCCTATGGCTACACCTTC. The full variable domain, completed using reference TRBV15 and TRBJ1-2, is DAMVIQNPRYQVTQFGKPVTLSCSQTLNHNVMYWYQQKSSQAPKLLFHYYDKDFNNEADTPDNFQSRRPNTSFCFLDIRSPGLGDTAMYLCATSRDYGTGRSYGYTFGSGTRLTVV.

This chain joins TRBV2 and TRBJ2-1; D call uncertain. Germline assignment: CDR1 SNHLY and CDR2 FYNNEI. CDR3 size: 13 residues. V dropped 4 bases and J dropped 3 bases, with 7 bases sitting between them. Here the CDR3 DNA reads TGTGCCAGCAGTGGAGACGGCTACAATGAGCAGTTCTTC. Translating gives CASSGDGYNEQFF.

This chain joins TRBV30 and TRBJ2-7; no reliable D call. The CDR3 length is 14 residues. Germline-derived CDR1 and CDR2 are GTSNPN and SVGIG (reference sequence). Trimming removed 4 bases from V and 5 bases from J, with 18 bases in between. In DNA, the CDR3 is TGTGCCTGGAATGGTTGGGGAAGGACGGACGAGCAGTACTTC. Protein: CAWNGWGRTDEQYF.

The chain joins TRBV28 to TRBJ2-3; TRBD1 matches 7 bases. This CDR3 has 14 residues. V lost 3 bases to trimming and J lost 9 bases; unmatched junction nucleotides: 9. Per germline, CDR1 MDHEN and CDR2 SYDVKM. The CDR3 sequence: CASSFTDRSGTQYF. The CDR3 nucleotides are TGTGCCAGCAGTTTTACGGACAGGTCAGGAACGCAGTATTTT.

This sequence joins TRBV10-1 and TRBJ1-1, with D uncertain. Looked up from germline, CDR1 is WNHNN and CDR2 is SYGVQD (reference sequence). Trimming shortened V by 4 bases and J by 1 base, and 7 bases separated the two germline ends. CDR3 size: 13 residues. CDR3 DNA: TGCGCCAGCAGTGTACAGCCGAACACTGAAGCTTTCTTT. Protein sequence: CASSVQPNTEAFF.

The V gene is TRBV11-2, the J gene TRBJ2-7, with D possibly matching TRBD1 (6 bases). The germline V gene encodes CDR1 SGHAT and CDR2 FQNNGV. The CDR3 totals 13 residues. The V end was cut by 7 bases, the J end by 1 base, with 11 bases between. The CDR3 sequence: CASTVTGSYEQYF. CDR3 bases: TGTGCCAGCACCGTTACAGGGTCCTACGAGCAGTACTTC.

The rearrangement joins TRBV2 to TRBJ2-3, with TRBD2 matching 10 bases. CDR1 is SNHLY and CDR2 is FYNNEI in the germline V gene. The junction had 8 bases not matched to a gene; V was cut back by 2 bases and J by 0 bases. There are 18 residues in the CDR3. CDR3 in amino acids: CASSESLAGADSTDTQYF. The CDR3 coding sequence is TGTGCCAGCAGTGAAAGCCTAGCGGGAGCGGATAGCACAGATACGCAGTATTTT.

V gene TRBV6-1 combines with J gene TRBJ2-5; D is uncertain. Germline CDR1 reads MNHNS; CDR2 reads SASEGT. V was shortened by 6 bases and J by 2 bases, with 1 base between the two germline ends. The CDR3 totals 10 residues. The chain's CDR3 is CASRQETQYF. The CDR3 nucleotides read TGTGCCAGCAGACAAGAGACCCAGTACTTC.

V usage is TRBV5-1 and J usage is TRBJ2-5, with TRBD1 matching 9 bases. The germline CDR1 and CDR2 sequences are SGHRS and YFSETQ. This CDR3 has 12 residues. The V gene end was trimmed by 4 bases and the J gene end by 5 bases; junction bases not matched to a gene: 0. DNA of the CDR3: TGCGCCAGCAGCACAGGGGGCGAGACCCAGTACTTC. As protein: CASSTGGETQYF. Variable domain in full (rest from reference TRBV5-1 and TRBJ2-5): KAGVTQTPRYLIKTRGQQVTLSCSPISGHRSVSWYQQTPGQGLQFLFEYFSETQRNKGNFPGRFSGRQFSNSRSEMNVSTLELGDSALYLCASSTGGETQYFGPGTRLLVL.

The chain combines TRBV27 with TRBJ2-1; D is undetermined. Germline CDR1 reads MNHEY; CDR2 reads SMNVEV (reference sequence). With 0 bases removed from V and 4 bases from J, the gap between germline ends came to 16 bases. The CDR3 spans 17 residues. The CDR3 DNA is TGTGCCAGCAGTTTATCGATCCTTTTCAACGATTACAATGAGCAGTTCTTC. This gives the protein CASSLSILFNDYNEQFF.

This clone was seen once. Additional DNA sequences in this sample encode the identical CDR3. The chain uses TRBV9 and TRBJ2-7, with D unclear. The CDR3 is made up of 16 amino acids. V was pared by 0 bases and J by 0 bases, with 13 bases between. Germline V gives CDR1 SGDLS, CDR2 YYNGEE. The CDR3 coding sequence is TGTGCCAGCAGCGTAGCCCCGGGTTCTAGCTCCTACGAGCAGTACTTC. This codes for CASSVAPGSSSYEQYF.

About this clone itself: This may come from a read error, since a much larger clone is one base off. This sequence joins TRBV7-2 and TRBJ2-3; unclear D gene. The ends were cut back, 5 bases at V and 4 bases at J, with 28 bases in the middle. The germline CDR1 and CDR2 sequences are SGHTA and FQGNSA. CDR3 size: 19 residues. The CDR3 reads CASSLPSTSWGKGPDTQYF. In nucleotides, the CDR3 is TGTGCCAGCAGCCTCCCTAGTACAAGCTGGGGTAAGGGTCCAGATACGCAGTATTTT.

This clone was seen only a few times. The chain employs TRBV7-8 and TRBJ2-3; TRBD2 matches at 12 bases. Germline lookup yields CDR1 SGHVS and CDR2 FQNEAQ. V shed 5 bases, J shed 0 bases, and the junction held 3 bases outside the gene matches. The CDR3 covers 16 residues. In DNA, the CDR3 is TGTGCCAGCAGCCCCGGGACTAGCGGGAGCACAGATACGCAGTATTTT. Translation gives CASSPGTSGSTDTQYF.